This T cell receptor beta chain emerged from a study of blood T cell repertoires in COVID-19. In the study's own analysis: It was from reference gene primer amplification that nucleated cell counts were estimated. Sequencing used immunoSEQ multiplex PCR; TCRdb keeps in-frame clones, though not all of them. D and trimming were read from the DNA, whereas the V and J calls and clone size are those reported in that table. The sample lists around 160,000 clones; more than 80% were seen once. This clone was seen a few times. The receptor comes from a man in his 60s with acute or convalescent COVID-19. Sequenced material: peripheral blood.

This CDR3 is CASSYGGLSNQPQHF. CDR3 coding DNA: TGTGCCAGTAGTTATGGGGGACTTAGCAATCAGCCCCAGCATTTT. The V call is TRBV19, the J call TRBJ1-5; a weak D match, TRBD1 (5 bases). CDR3 size: 15 residues. The germline V gene has CDR1 LNHDA and CDR2 SQIVND (reference sequence). The germline V and J ends were trimmed by 5 bases and 0 bases, with 11 bases remaining between them. Full variable domain (rest looked up from reference TRBV19 and TRBJ1-5): DGGITQSPKYLFRKEGQNVTLSCEQNLNHDAMYWYRQDPGQGLRLIYYSQIVNDFQKGDIAEGYSVSREKKESFPLTVTSAQKNPTAFYLCASSYGGLSNQPQHFGDGTRLSIL.